These 18 T cell receptor beta chains were sequenced from one sample in a study of CD8 T cells in ankylosing spondylitis. Study-level points and caveats: A TCR beta motif of eight highly homologous variants appeared characteristic of ankylosing spondylitis blood.

What these receptors recognize is not known. TCRdb called the 5' RACE reads again in MiXCR, with one record for every CDR3 protein. The sample includes roughly 400,000 distinct CDR3 sequences, 20% to 25% seen only once; the top ten take around 16%. Material: blood, either unsorted or a sorted T cell fraction (not recorded which). The origin of the receptors is a male donor with ankylosing spondylitis.

The rearrangement joins TRBV11-2 to TRBJ2-1; D remains ambiguous. This CDR3 has 12 residues. From germline, CDR1 is SGHAT and CDR2 FQNNGV. With 0 bases removed from V and 5 bases from J, the gap between germline ends came to 2 bases. CDR3 coding DNA: TGTGCCAGCAGCTTAGATGACAATGAGCAGTTCTTC. The encoded protein is CASSLDDNEQFF.

This clonotype was seen only a few times. The V call is TRBV3-1, the J call TRBJ1-2; 9 nucleotides match TRBD1. Germline V gene data show CDR1 as LGHDT and CDR2 as YNNKEL (reference sequence). There are 15 residues in the CDR3. V lost 1 base, J lost 7 bases, and 7 bases stayed unmatched. The CDR3 loop reads CASSQGGQGIRGYTF. CDR3 in DNA: TGTGCCAGCAGCCAAGGCGGACAGGGGATTCGTGGCTACACCTTC.

CDR3 DNA sequence: TGTGCCAGCAGAGCCTCCTCGGACAATGAGCAGTTCTTC. Protein sequence: CASRASSDNEQFF. V is TRBV27 and J is TRBJ2-1; D unresolved. Germline loops: CDR1 MNHEY, CDR2 SMNVEV (reference sequence). The V end was cut by 6 bases, the J end by 5 bases, with 11 bases between. CDR3 length equals 13 residues.

The chain is built from TRBV6-6 and TRBJ2-1; 7 bases align to TRBD1. V lost 7 bases, J lost 5 bases, and 5 bases stayed unmatched. The CDR3 is 13 residues long. The germline V gene has CDR1 MNHNY and CDR2 SVGAGI (reference sequence). The CDR3 DNA is TGTGCCAGCAACAGGGGAGTCCACAATGAGCAGTTCTTC. Its translation is CASNRGVHNEQFF.

The chain joins TRBV20-1 to TRBJ1-2; TRBD1 is a possible D gene (6 bases). Per germline, CDR1 DFQATT and CDR2 SNEGSKA (reference sequence). The CDR3 covers 12 residues. Trimming removed 6 bases from V and 3 bases from J, with 11 bases in between. The CDR3 region is CSATQGDYGYTF. The CDR3 DNA reads TGCAGTGCCACACAGGGAGACTATGGCTACACCTTC.

The rearrangement links TRBV10-3 to TRBJ2-2, with 12 positions matching TRBD1. Germline trimming cut 10 bases from V and 7 bases from J; bases unmatched to any gene: 7. Germline loops: CDR1 ENHRY, CDR2 SYGVKD. The CDR3 has 14 amino acids. CDR3 amino acids: CASGGTGGGGELFF. Here the CDR3 DNA reads TGTGCCAGCGGCGGGACAGGGGGCGGCGGGGAGCTGTTTTTT.

The genes are TRBV20-1 and TRBJ2-5; 7 nucleotides line up with TRBD2. The trim removed 0 bases at V and 2 bases at J, leaving 6 bases unmatched. This CDR3 has 15 amino acids. The germline CDR1 and CDR2 sequences are DFQATT and SNEGSKA (reference sequence). The CDR3 DNA sequence: TGCAGTGCTAGAGAAGCTAGCGGAGCACAAGAGACCCAGTACTTC. Translated: CSAREASGAQETQYF.

This clonotype has a handful of counts. J is TRBJ2-4 and V is TRBV6-1; D call uncertain. Looked up from germline, CDR1 is MNHNS and CDR2 is SASEGT. The CDR3 extends over 13 amino acids. V was trimmed by 6 bases and J by 8 bases, leaving 14 bases between them. In nucleotides, the CDR3 is TGTGCCAGCAGACCCCGGGCCCACGACATTCAGTACTTC. Protein: CASRPRAHDIQYF.

V is TRBV5-1 and J is TRBJ2-6; D unresolved. V gave up 4 bases and J gave up 2 bases, with 10 bases separating them. CDR1 and CDR2 from the germline V gene are SGHRS and YFSETQ. The CDR3 runs 15 residues. CDR3 sequence reads: CASSPGATGANVLTF. For the CDR3, the DNA is TGCGCCAGCAGCCCAGGTGCTACTGGGGCCAACGTCCTGACTTTC.

The chain uses TRBV29-1 and TRBJ2-3; D may match TRBD1 or TRBD2 (6 bases each). With 6 bases removed from V and 3 bases from J, the gap between germline ends came to 16 bases. CDR1 SQVTM and CDR2 ANQGSEA come from the germline V gene. The CDR3 loop spans 14 amino acids. The CDR3 protein is CSVDRPGVTDTQYF. CDR3 DNA: TGCAGCGTAGACAGGCCGGGGGTGACAGATACGCAGTATTTT.

The chain couples TRBV4-2 to TRBJ2-3; no clear D. There are 16 residues in the CDR3. V was shortened by 0 bases and J by 0 bases, with 10 bases between the two germline ends. CDR1 and CDR2 from the germline V gene are LGHNA and YNFKEQ. In nucleotides, the CDR3 is TGTGCCAGCAGCCAAGATCGGGCAGCTAGCACAGATACGCAGTATTTT. Protein sequence: CASSQDRAASTDTQYF.

This clonotype was counted many times. The chain employs TRBV12-3 or TRBV12-4 and TRBJ1-5; D might be TRBD1 (5 bases). The CDR3 contains 13 residues. Trimming pared 2 bases from V and 5 bases from J, leaving 7 bases between. CDR3 DNA sequence: TGTGCCAGCAGTTTAACGGGGCATCAGCCCCAGCATTTT. Its protein product is CASSLTGHQPQHF.

J is TRBJ1-3 and V is TRBV12-3 or TRBV12-4; the D is unclear. V was trimmed by 6 bases and J by 2 bases, leaving 11 bases between them. The CDR3 has 14 amino acids. The CDR3 here is CASSAAAAGNTIYF. The DNA of the CDR3 is TGTGCCAGCAGCGCGGCGGCGGCTGGAAACACCATATATTTT.

This CDR3 is CASSRTGTVGTDTQYF. Here the CDR3 DNA reads TGTGCCAGCAGCCGTACCGGGACGGTCGGAACAGATACGCAGTATTTT. J is TRBJ2-3 and V is TRBV4-2; D could derive from TRBD1 or TRBD2 (5 bases each). The germline V gene has CDR1 LGHNA and CDR2 YNFKEQ. This CDR3 comprises 16 residues. The V gene lost 4 bases and the J gene lost 3 bases, with 17 bases spanning the gap.

This clonotype occurred a few times. This sequence joins TRBV7-9 and TRBJ1-2, with a tentative D call TRBD1 (5 bases). The CDR3 totals 12 residues. Germline loops: CDR1 SEHNR, CDR2 FQNEAQ (reference sequence). The V gene lost 7 bases and the J gene lost 4 bases, with 10 bases spanning the gap. The CDR3 coding sequence is TGTGCCAGCACCAAACAGGTCTATGGCTACACCTTC. It translates to CASTKQVYGYTF.

This chain uses TRBV5-1 with TRBJ2-5; 9 nucleotides align to TRBD2. Trimming cost V 0 bases and J 3 bases; bases outside gene matches: 3. Germline lookup yields CDR1 SGHRS and CDR2 YFSETQ. The CDR3 loop spans 15 amino acids. CDR3 amino acids: CASSLGASGEETQYF. The CDR3 DNA reads TGCGCCAGCAGCTTGGGCGCTAGCGGGGAAGAGACCCAGTACTTC.

CDR3 residues: CASSFGDITDTQYF. The CDR3 DNA follows: TGTGCCAGCAGTTTCGGGGATATCACAGATACGCAGTATTTT. This sequence joins TRBV12-3 or TRBV12-4 and TRBJ2-3; tentative D call: TRBD2 (5 bases). V was shortened by 3 bases and J by 2 bases, with 9 bases between the two germline ends. The CDR3 has 14 residues.

This clonotype was observed a handful of times. The CDR3 DNA reads TGCGCCAGCAGCCCTGTAGCGGGGGCCTACGAGCAGTACTTC. Its translation: CASSPVAGAYEQYF. The chain recombines TRBV5-1 with TRBJ2-7; 9 bases map to TRBD2. The CDR3 spans 14 residues. CDR1 and CDR2 from the germline V gene are SGHRS and YFSETQ. The V and J ends lost 4 bases and 2 bases, in that order; junction bases with no gene match: 4.